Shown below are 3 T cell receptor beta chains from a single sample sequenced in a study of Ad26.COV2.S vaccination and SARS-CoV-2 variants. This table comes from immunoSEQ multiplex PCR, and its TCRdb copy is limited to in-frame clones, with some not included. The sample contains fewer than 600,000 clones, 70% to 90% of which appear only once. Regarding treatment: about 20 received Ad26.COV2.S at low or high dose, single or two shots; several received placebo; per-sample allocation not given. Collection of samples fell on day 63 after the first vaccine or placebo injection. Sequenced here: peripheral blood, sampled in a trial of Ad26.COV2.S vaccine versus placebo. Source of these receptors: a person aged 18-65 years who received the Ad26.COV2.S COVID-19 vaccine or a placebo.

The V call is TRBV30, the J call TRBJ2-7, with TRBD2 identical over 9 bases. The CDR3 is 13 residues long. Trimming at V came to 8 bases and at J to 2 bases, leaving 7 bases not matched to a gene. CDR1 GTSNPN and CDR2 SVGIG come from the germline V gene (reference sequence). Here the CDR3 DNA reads TGTGCCGGAGGGCGACTAGCGGCCTACGAGCAGTACTTC. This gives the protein CAGGRLAAYEQYF.

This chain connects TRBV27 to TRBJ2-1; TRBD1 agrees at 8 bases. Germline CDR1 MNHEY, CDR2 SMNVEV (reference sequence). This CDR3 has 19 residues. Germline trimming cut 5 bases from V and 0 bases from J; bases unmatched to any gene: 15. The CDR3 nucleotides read TGTGCCAGCAGTCCCCGGGACAGGACTATCATGAGCTCCTACAATGAGCAGTTCTTC. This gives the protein CASSPRDRTIMSSYNEQFF.

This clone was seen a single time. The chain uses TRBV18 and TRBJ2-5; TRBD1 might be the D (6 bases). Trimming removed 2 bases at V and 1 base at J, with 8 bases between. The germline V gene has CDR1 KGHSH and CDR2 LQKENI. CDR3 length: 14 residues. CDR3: CASSPNRAQETQYF. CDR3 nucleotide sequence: TGTGCCAGCTCACCAAACAGGGCCCAAGAGACCCAGTACTTC.